This T cell receptor beta chain was retrieved from a study of beta chain features in type 1 diabetes. Study-wide results and caveats: When VDJ junctions were examined, type 1 diabetes patients showed fewer insertions and more deletions. When Type 1 diabetes patients were examined, their TCRB CDR3s proved moderately but significantly shorter in all four CD4+ subsets.

Concerning this clone itself: Antigen: not known.

In total, each donor contributed a single heparinised blood draw that averaged roughly 100 mL. Once sorted, every population was more than 95% pure. This CDR3 has 14 amino acids. The germline V and J ends were trimmed by 4 bases and 1 base, with 10 bases remaining between them. The germline V gene encodes CDR1 SGHTA and CDR2 FQGNSA. Expressed TCRB transcripts got sequenced, as all isolated RNA was reverse transcribed. TCRdb's copy holds only in-frame clones and misses some; the assay was immunoSEQ multiplex PCR. The repertoire holds about 650,000 clones, around 12% seen once, with over 0.1% in the top ten.

The gene calls are TRBV7-2 and TRBJ2-5; D not certain. The receptor was isolated from a young man with type 1 diabetes. Sequencing was performed on naive CD4+ T cells from blood. CDR3 DNA sequence: TGTGCCAGCAGCTGGCACTGGACCCAAGAGACCCAGTACTTC. The encoded protein is CASSWHWTQETQYF.